These T cell receptor beta chains were read from a single sample in a study of identifying expanded T cells in peripheral blood. Profiling relied on immunoSEQ multiplex PCR, and the TCRdb table lists in-frame clones only, not all of them. The top ten hold less than 4% of the sample, which has under 150,000 clones, around four fifths seen once. Input material: blood. The source is a person aged 18 to 75 in good health. Each CDR3 is given with its conserved first and last residue. The D gene is left open where the match is weak. The size of a clone is reported for some rows only, either as once, few or many, or as a class for expanded clones.

V gene,J gene,clone size,D gene,CDR3 DNA,CDR3 protein
TRBV5-1,TRBJ1-4,NA,TRBD1,TGCGCCAGCAGCATGGACAGGGAGGAGGCAACTAATGAAAAACTGTTTTTT,CASSMDREEATNEKLFF
TRBV7-8,TRBJ1-1,NA,TRBD1,TGTGCCAGCAGCTTAGCGATCCTGACAGGGTTCACTGAAGCTTTCTTT,CASSLAILTGFTEAFF
TRBV27,TRBJ1-4,NA,TRBD1,TGTGCCAGCAGTTCGCCGGGACAGGGGAACGAAAAACTGTTTTTT,CASSSPGQGNEKLFF
TRBV9,TRBJ1-2,NA,NA,TGTGCCAGCAGGGGGTACGGGACGTTTACCGGCTACACCTTC,CASRGYGTFTGYTF
TRBV7-9,TRBJ2-7,NA,TRBD1,TGTGCCAGCAGCTTAGGGTCGGGACAGGGGTACTTC,CASSLGSGQGYF
TRBV5-1,TRBJ1-2,NA,NA,TGCGCCAGCAGCTTGGGGGCAGGGAACTATGGCTACACCTTC,CASSLGAGNYGYTF
TRBV7-6,TRBJ2-3,once,NA,TGTGCCAGCAGCGTATGGGGCAGGGTCACAGATACGCAGTATTTT,CASSVWGRVTDTQYF
TRBV4-1,TRBJ1-3,NA,NA,TGCGCCAGCAGCCAAGTCGGGTCAGACTCTGGAAACACCATATATTTT,CASSQVGSDSGNTIYF
TRBV10-1,TRBJ2-2,NA,TRBD2,TGCGCCAGCAGAGCGGGACCGAACACCGGGGAGCTGTTTTTT,CASRAGPNTGELFF
TRBV28,TRBJ2-2,NA,NA,TGTGCCAGCAGTTTCCCCCGCGCGTACACCGGGGAGCTGTTTTTT,CASSFPRAYTGELFF
TRBV5-1,TRBJ2-1,NA,TRBD2,TGCGCCAGCAGCTGGGAGGGGCCCAGTACTTATCGAAAGTCCTACAATGAGCAGTTCTTC,CASSWEGPSTYRKSYNEQFF
TRBV6-1,TRBJ1-1,NA,NA,TGTGCCAGCGAAAGGGTCGGGTTCGGAGCTTTCTTT,CASERVGFGAFF
TRBV19,TRBJ1-1,NA,TRBD1,TGTGCCAGTAGTATTATGGGGACAGGGACTAGAGAAGCTTTCTTT,CASSIMGTGTREAFF
TRBV4-1,TRBJ1-3,NA,NA,TGCGCCAGCAGCCAAGGGGTCACCAAGAGCTCTGGAAACACCATATATTTT,CASSQGVTKSSGNTIYF
TRBV9,TRBJ1-5,NA,TRBD1,TGTGCCAGCAGCGTAGATGACAGGGTCTTTAAACAGCCCCAGCATTTT,CASSVDDRVFKQPQHF
TRBV27,TRBJ1-1,NA,NA,TGTGCCAGCAGTTTATATCCGGGGACTGAAGCTTTCTTT,CASSLYPGTEAFF